The 25 T cell receptor beta chains in this list originate from one sample, sequenced in a study of blood T cell repertoires in COVID-19. The protocol was immunoSEQ multiplex PCR, while the TCRdb copy is restricted to in-frame clones and leaves out a portion. The sample has around 270,000 clones; 75% to 95% are singletons. Sample: peripheral blood. The receptors were gathered from a person aged 18-35 years with COVID-19, enrolled during active disease.

The chain employs TRBV30 and TRBJ1-3; D not certain. Between the trimmed V and J ends, which lost 3 bases and 0 bases, there was a span of 12 bases. In germline, CDR1 is GTSNPN, CDR2 SVGIG (reference sequence). The CDR3 totals 15 residues. As DNA, the CDR3 is TGTGCCTGGAGCTCTTACACGATCTCTGGAAACACCATATATTTT. Protein sequence: CAWSSYTISGNTIYF.

The J gene is TRBJ1-4, the V gene TRBV24-1; the D is unclear. CDR3 length equals 17 residues. Germline lookup yields CDR1 KGHDR and CDR2 SFDVKD. The V end was cut by 3 bases, the J end by 7 bases, with 20 bases between. The CDR3 sequence: CATSDSGRGRDGEKLFF. The CDR3 nucleotides are TGTGCCACCAGTGATAGTGGACGGGGTCGGGATGGTGAAAAACTGTTTTTT.

The rearrangement uses TRBV14 and TRBJ1-1; a possible D gene is TRBD1 (6 bases). Deletions cut 5 bases from V and 2 bases from J, with 15 bases between. The CDR3 loop spans 15 amino acids. The germline V gene encodes CDR1 SGHDN and CDR2 FVKESK. The chain's CDR3 is CASSFVTGQNTEAFF. The CDR3 DNA reads as TGTGCCAGCAGCTTCGTCACGGGACAAAACACTGAAGCTTTCTTT.

The chain carries TRBV2 and TRBJ2-1, with 10 bases fitting TRBD1. The CDR3 sequence is 15 residues long. The germline gives CDR1 SNHLY, CDR2 FYNNEI. Trimming cost V 7 bases and J 3 bases; bases outside gene matches: 6. For the CDR3, the DNA is TGTGCCAGCATTGGAAGGGACAGGGGCTACAATGAGCAGTTCTTC. It specifies CASIGRDRGYNEQFF. Complete variable domain (other parts from reference TRBV2 and TRBJ2-1): EPEVTQTPSHQVTQMGQEVILRCVPISNHLYFYWYRQILGQKVEFLVSFYNNEISEKSEIFDDQFSVERPDGSNFTLKIRSTKLEDSAMYFCASIGRDRGYNEQFFGPGTRLTVL.

The rearrangement uses TRBV9 and TRBJ2-1; D may be TRBD2 (5 bases). V gave up 3 bases and J gave up 2 bases, with 15 bases separating them. The CDR3 length is 16 residues. Germline V gene data show CDR1 as SGDLS and CDR2 as YYNGEE. In nucleotides, the CDR3 is TGTGCCAGCAGCGCCCGGGAAGACTTCACCTACAATGAGCAGTTCTTC. This gives the protein CASSAREDFTYNEQFF.

The sample holds a few counts of this clone. J is TRBJ2-7 and V is TRBV15, with TRBD1 as a possible D gene (5 bases). Deletions cut 0 bases from V and 0 bases from J, with 12 bases between. This CDR3 comprises 16 residues. The germline gives CDR1 LNHNV, CDR2 YYDKDF (reference sequence). DNA of the CDR3: TGTGCCACCAGCAGAGATTGGGGTGGGGCCTCCTACGAGCAGTACTTC. This translates into CATSRDWGGASYEQYF.

This clone has a single count. The chain uses TRBV5-1 and TRBJ1-2; a possible D gene is TRBD1 (5 bases). The germline V gene encodes CDR1 SGHRS and CDR2 YFSETQ. The CDR3 consists of 14 residues. Trimming cost V 0 bases and J 3 bases, with 9 bases left between them. The CDR3 region has the DNA TGCGCCAGCAGCTTGGCGGGGGTGGACTATGGCTACACCTTC. Encoded protein: CASSLAGVDYGYTF.

This chain connects TRBV7-9 to TRBJ2-5; 7 bases agree with TRBD2. The CDR3 loop spans 17 amino acids. The J segment lost 6 bases and the V segment lost 0 bases, leaving 13 bases of the junction unmatched. From germline, CDR1 is SEHNR and CDR2 FQNEAQ (reference sequence). The CDR3 nucleotides read TGTGCCAGCAGCTTAGCTATCGGCCGGACTAGGAGGAAGACCCAGTACTTC. Translated: CASSLAIGRTRRKTQYF.

The chain uses TRBV15 and TRBJ2-5, with 8 positions matching TRBD1. The CDR3 loop spans 16 amino acids. J gave up 4 bases and V 0 bases, and 7 bases lay outside the gene matches. Germline V gene lookup returns CDR1 LNHNV and CDR2 YYDKDF (reference sequence). Written as DNA, the CDR3 is TGTGCCACCAGCAGAGATGATATCGGACAGGGAGAGACCCAGTACTTC. Translating gives CATSRDDIGQGETQYF.

The gene calls are TRBV9 and TRBJ2-1, with a possible D match to TRBD1 (6 bases). The V gene lost 3 bases and the J gene lost 7 bases, with 23 bases spanning the gap. Germline loops: CDR1 SGDLS, CDR2 YYNGEE. This CDR3 comprises 17 residues. CDR3 in amino acids: CASSEETHGTLGNEQFF. The CDR3, as DNA: TGTGCCAGCAGCGAGGAGACCCACGGGACATTGGGGAATGAGCAGTTCTTC.

The chain uses TRBV7-8 and TRBJ2-7; 8 bases are shared with TRBD1. Germline CDR1 SGHVS, CDR2 FQNEAQ. This CDR3 is 15 amino acids long. Trimming took 5 bases from V and 3 from J; bases not matched to a gene: 9. The CDR3 region is CASSTRDRRYYEQYF. The CDR3 DNA follows: TGTGCCAGCAGCACCCGGGACAGGAGATACTACGAGCAGTACTTC.

The chain recombines TRBV7-9 with TRBJ2-5; a possible D gene is TRBD1 (6 bases). Germline V gives CDR1 SEHNR, CDR2 FQNEAQ (reference sequence). Trimming left V 2 bases short and J 4 bases short, with 20 bases between. CDR3 length: 17 residues. The DNA of the CDR3 is TGTGCCAGCAGCTTAAACCCACTCGCAGGGGTGGGAGAGACCCAGTACTTC. It is translated as CASSLNPLAGVGETQYF.

This chain links TRBV12-3 or TRBV12-4 with TRBJ2-7, with D possibly TRBD1 on 6 matching bases. Trimming cost V 5 bases and J 3 bases, with 11 bases left between them. The CDR3 runs 13 residues. The CDR3 protein is CASSRNRDYEQYF. In DNA form, the CDR3 reads TGTGCCAGCAGTCGAAACAGGGACTACGAGCAGTACTTC.

This clone was counted once. The rearrangement links TRBV4-1 to TRBJ1-5, with TRBD1 matching 7 bases. The CDR3 is 16 residues long. The germline V gene has CDR1 MGHRA and CDR2 YSYEKL. V trimming: 0 bases; J trimming: 5 bases; junction bases outside the gene matches: 7. The CDR3: CASSQEPGQSYQPQHF. The CDR3 bases are TGCGCCAGCAGCCAAGAACCGGGACAGAGCTATCAGCCCCAGCATTTT.

V gene TRBV6-5 combines with J gene TRBJ2-2, with D hard to call. Deletions cut 4 bases from V and 2 bases from J, with 11 bases between. The CDR3 spans 15 residues. The V gene's germline CDR1 is MNHEY and CDR2 SVGAGI. CDR3 protein: CASSLLIFNTGELFF. The CDR3 DNA reads as TGTGCCAGCAGTTTGTTAATCTTTAACACCGGGGAGCTGTTTTTT.

V usage is TRBV9 and J usage is TRBJ2-3, with 9 bases aligning to TRBD2. The J segment lost 3 bases and the V segment lost 1 base, leaving 9 bases of the junction unmatched. The CDR3 contains 17 residues. The V gene's germline CDR1 is SGDLS and CDR2 YYNGEE. This CDR3 reads CASSVNARLAGTDTQYF. The CDR3 coding sequence is TGTGCCAGCAGCGTAAACGCGAGGCTAGCGGGAACAGATACGCAGTATTTT.

This clone was detected once. V gene TRBV4-1 combines with J gene TRBJ2-1; D might be TRBD1 (5 bases). Germline CDR1 reads MGHRA; CDR2 reads YSYEKL. V lost 0 bases and J lost 12, with 15 bases in between. This CDR3 comprises 14 residues. CDR3 DNA sequence: TGCGCCAGCAGCCAAGATCGGGCTCAAAGGGGGCAGTTCTTC. This encodes CASSQDRAQRGQFF.

This clone was recorded only once. The V gene is TRBV29-1, the J gene TRBJ1-2; no definite D call. Trimming took off 3 bases at V and 8 bases at J, with 13 bases between the two ends. The CDR3 loop spans 12 amino acids. CDR1 and CDR2 from the germline V gene are SQVTM and ANQGSEA. The CDR3 DNA is TGCAGCGTTGAGACCCTAACGGGGGGCTACACCTTC. As protein: CSVETLTGGYTF.

This clone was seen once. The chain couples TRBV2 to TRBJ2-4; D might be TRBD1 (5 bases). Trimming pared 1 base from V and 6 bases from J, leaving 7 bases between. Germline V gives CDR1 SNHLY, CDR2 FYNNEI. This CDR3 has 13 residues. The DNA for the CDR3 is TGTGCCAGCAGTGAAGGACAGACAAACATTCAGTACTTC. This encodes CASSEGQTNIQYF.

The chain recombines TRBV19 with TRBJ1-1; weak D call: TRBD1 (6 bases). CDR3 length: 13 residues. Germline assignment: CDR1 LNHDA and CDR2 SQIVND (reference sequence). V was trimmed by 3 bases and J by 7 bases, leaving 12 bases between them. The CDR3 DNA sequence: TGTGCCAGTAGTATTTCCCGACAGGTTGAAGCTTTCTTT. This gives the protein CASSISRQVEAFF.

The chain combines TRBV2 with TRBJ1-1, with 7 bases lining up with TRBD1. The CDR3 has 15 residues. Germline CDR1 and CDR2: SNHLY and FYNNEI. V shed 6 bases and J 1 base; nucleotides not matched to a gene: 8. CDR3 bases: TGTGCCAGCAGCGCCCAACAGGGGACGAACACTGAAGCTTTCTTT. Translated, it gives CASSAQQGTNTEAFF.

The chain employs TRBV30 and TRBJ1-2; 7 positions match TRBD1. CDR3 length: 12 amino acids. Per the germline V gene, CDR1 is GTSNPN and CDR2 is SVGIG (reference sequence). After removal of 4 bases from V and 7 bases from J, the junction contained 6 bases not matched to a gene. The CDR3 spells CAWNLRGFGYTF. The CDR3 DNA sequence: TGTGCCTGGAACCTCAGGGGGTTTGGCTACACCTTC.

The V call is TRBV5-6, the J call TRBJ1-1; TRBD1 might be the D (6 bases). V was cut by 4 bases and J by 3 bases, with 10 bases left in between. This CDR3 is 13 amino acids long. Germline V gives CDR1 SGHDT, CDR2 YYEEEE. The CDR3 DNA reads as TGTGCCAGCAGCCTCACAGGGCACACTGAAGCTTTCTTT. It encodes CASSLTGHTEAFF.

The chain links TRBV4-3 to TRBJ2-7, with 8 nucleotides matching TRBD2. Germline-derived CDR1 and CDR2 are LGHNA and YSLEER. The CDR3 runs to 17 residues. V shed 0 bases and J 3 bases; nucleotides not matched to a gene: 10. This CDR3 is CASSQDRGGLYSYEQYF. The CDR3 DNA reads as TGCGCCAGCAGCCAAGACCGGGGGGGCCTATATAGCTACGAGCAGTACTTC.

The genes are TRBV4-3 and TRBJ1-3, with TRBD1 matching 8 bases. Germline CDR1 is LGHNA and CDR2 is YSLEER. V dropped 2 bases and J dropped 3; count of bases not matched to a gene: 9. CDR3 size: 17 residues. CDR3: CASSQLVIGTGGNTIYF. CDR3 DNA sequence: TGCGCCAGCAGCCAACTTGTAATAGGGACAGGTGGAAACACCATATATTTT.